This TCR beta chain was observed in a study of blood T cell repertoires in COVID-19. Germline V gives CDR1 LNHDA, CDR2 SQIVND (reference sequence). CDR3 length equals 17 residues. The V and J ends lost 4 bases and 0 bases respectively, with 16 bases between them. Clones were sequenced by immunoSEQ multiplex PCR, and TCRdb holds only the in-frame ones, with some missing. This sample carries more than 95,000 clones, 85% to 90% of them seen once, and the ten largest clones take 2.5% to 3.5%. Material for sequencing was peripheral blood. The genes are TRBV19 and TRBJ1-5; a weak D match, TRBD1 (6 bases). The sequence came from a woman at least 80 years old with COVID-19, enrolled during active disease. The CDR3 sequence is CASSTPPGDISNQPQHF. As DNA, the CDR3 is TGTGCCAGTAGTACCCCTCCAGGGGACATTAGCAATCAGCCCCAGCATTTT.